This is a list of T cell receptor beta chains from one sample in a study of blood T cell repertoires in COVID-19. The assay was immunoSEQ multiplex PCR, and TCRdb's table has in-frame clones only and misses some. This sample carries roughly 38,000 clones, roughly 90% of them seen once, and the ten largest clones take about 12%. Input material: peripheral blood. The receptors shown here come from a man between 65 and 85 years old with acute or convalescent COVID-19. Both conserved end residues are part of each CDR3.

v_gene | CDR3aa
TRBV6-1 | CASSEARTGLMSEQYF
TRBV5-4 | CASSRSGRAGANVLTF
TRBV7-2 | CASSLASDRGGYEQYF
TRBV29-1 | CSAPGQGEETQYF
TRBV9 | CASSFRDSRNEKLFF
TRBV10-3 | CAISRGQGAEKLFF
TRBV5-1 | CASSLSSGETYEQYF
TRBV6-5 | CASRSPWATDTQYF
TRBV28 | CASSSGVSNQPQHF
TRBV11-3 | CASSLLSGSEQFF
TRBV24-1 | CATRGGEKETQYF
TRBV10-3 | CAISPSGNLNNEQFF
TRBV19 | CATQGQEANEQFF
TRBV11-3 | CASSLDFSGGYNEQFF
TRBV9 | CASSPGTRHTGELFF